The 20 T cell receptor delta chains below come from one sample, sequenced in a study of gamma-delta T cells after stem cell transplantation. TCRdb called clones from the RT-PCR reads again using CATT. The profile shows around 2,000 delta-chain clones, under 20% of them singletons. Material for sequencing was gamma-delta T cells. The origin of the receptors is a human donor. It is not recorded whose cells these are; they may come from a transplant donor.

Remarks on this clone: The protein recorded in TCRdb matches a much larger clone and deviates from this DNA's translation at residue 16, suggesting a read error; the protein here is obtained by translating the DNA. The rearrangement links TRDV2 to TRDJ1, with D possibly being TRDD2 or TRDD3 (7 bases each). The CDR3 has 19 amino acids. Germline V lookup: CDR1 GEAIGNYY, CDR2 EKD. This CDR3 reads CACDTAGFPTGAYGDQLIF. The DNA for the CDR3 is TGTGCCTGTGACACGGCGGGCTTTCCTACTGGGGCTTATGGCGATCAACTCATCTTT.

About this clone itself: It is likely a read error: a sequence one base away is far more abundant. Different DNA sequences within this sample yield the same CDR3. V usage is TRDV2 and J usage is TRDJ1; 9 nucleotides match TRDD3. The CDR3 is 17 amino acids. The ends lost 4 bases at V and 0 bases at J; junction bases unmatched: 11. CDR1 and CDR2 (germline): GEAIGNYY, EKD. The CDR3 sequence: CACDPVLGDSHTDKLIF. The CDR3 DNA follows: TGTGCCTGTGATCCAGTACTGGGGGACTCACACACCGATAAACTCATCTTT.

V usage is TRDV2 and J usage is TRDJ1; the match to TRDD3 covers 13 bases. The CDR3 sequence is 19 residues long. The trim removed 4 bases at V and 0 bases at J, leaving 13 bases unmatched. Germline V gene lookup returns CDR1 GEAIGNYY and CDR2 EKD. The CDR3 DNA reads TGTGCCTGTGAATCCTTACTGGGGGATACGCGCTCGTACACCGATAAACTCATCTTT. This codes for CACESLLGDTRSYTDKLIF.

This clone was detected a few times. This is likely an artifact of a read error, given a far larger clone one base away. Other DNA variants within this sample encode the same CDR3. The CDR3 here is CACDRLPVLGEDDKLIF. The DNA of the CDR3 is TGTGCCTGTGACAGACTCCCTGTACTGGGGGAGGACGATAAACTCATCTTT. The rearrangement uses TRDV2 and TRDJ1; 9 bases are a match to TRDD3. The length of the CDR3 is 17 residues. After removal of 2 bases from V and 4 bases from J, the junction contained 13 bases not matched to a gene. Germline V CDR1 and CDR2: GEAIGNYY, EKD.

By its share, this clone is large. The same CDR3 arises from other DNA sequences in this sample as well. The chain is built from TRDV2 and TRDJ2; TRDD3 matches at 7 bases. Germline V gives CDR1 GEAIGNYY, CDR2 EKD. V lost 0 bases to trimming and J lost 0 bases; unmatched junction nucleotides: 12. CDR3 length: 19 amino acids. The CDR3: CACDTVAGGPSPLTAQLFF. DNA for the CDR3: TGTGCCTGTGACACCGTGGCTGGGGGTCCCAGCCCTTTGACAGCACAACTCTTCTTT.

There are a few counts of this clone. TCRdb's listed protein matches a much larger clone and diverges from this DNA's translation at residue 17, likely through a read error; the protein shown comes from the DNA. J is TRDJ1 and V is TRDV2; possible D gene TRDD2, 5 bases. The CDR3 totals 19 residues. Per the germline V gene, CDR1 is GEAIGNYY and CDR2 is EKD. The CDR3 coding sequence is TGTGCCTGTGACACGATGGCCTACGAGGGTGGGCGAAACACCGATAAATTCATCTTT. Encoded protein: CACDTMAYEGGRNTDKFIF.

Concerning this clone itself: TCRdb's protein, taken from a much larger clone, differs from this DNA's translation at residue 5, likely owing to a read error; the protein displayed comes from the DNA. The chain uses TRDV2 and TRDJ1, with 9 nucleotides matching TRDD3. CDR3 length: 17 amino acids. Germline trimming cut 3 bases from V and 0 bases from J; bases unmatched to any gene: 10. CDR1 is GEAIGNYY, CDR2 EKD, per germline. CDR3 DNA: TGTGCCTGTGACCTCGTACTGGGGGACTCACACACCGATAAACTCATCTTT. Amino acids: CACDLVLGDSHTDKLIF.

In its sample, this clone was seen a few times. A single base is all that separates this from a far larger clone, so a read error is likely. The identical CDR3 is also encoded by other nucleotide sequences in the sample. V is TRDV2 and J is TRDJ1; the match to TRDD3 covers 9 bases. This CDR3 is 16 amino acids long. Germline V gene sequence: CDR1 GEAIGNYY, CDR2 EKD. The CDR3 coding sequence is TGTGCCTGTGACACTCTGACTGGGGGACACACTGATAAACTCATCTTT. It encodes CACDTLTGGHTDKLIF.

In its sample, this clone was seen a few times. For this DNA, TCRdb reports the protein of a much larger clone, which diverges at residue 7, most likely from a read error; the protein presented here is translated directly from the DNA. V is TRDV2 and J is TRDJ1, with D possibly matching TRDD3 (6 bases). CDR1 and CDR2 (germline): GEAIGNYY, EKD. Between the trimmed V and J ends, which lost 4 bases and 0 bases, there was a span of 26 bases. The CDR3 spans 19 residues. The CDR3 DNA reads as TGTGCCTGTGATAAACTGGAGGATACTCCTCATCCGGACACCGATAAACTCATCTTT. It yields the protein CACDKLEDTPHPDTDKLIF.

The J gene is TRDJ1, while no V gene call was made; the table gives TRDD3 as D, unverified against the DNA. The CDR3 length is 22 residues. CDR3 sequence reads: CAWDKVRTDWGLGGRYTDKLIF. CDR3 nucleotides: TGTGCCTGGGACAAGGTGAGGACGGACTGGGGATTAGGAGGTCGGTACACCGATAAACTCATCTTT.

Concerning this clone: The protein recorded in TCRdb matches a much larger clone and deviates from this DNA's translation at residue 3, suggesting a read error; the protein here is obtained by translating the DNA. The J gene corresponds to TRDJ1; a V gene call is absent. This CDR3 is built from 13 residues. The DNA of the CDR3 is TGTGCCCGTGACCCCCTGTACACCGATAAACTCATCTTT. The encoded protein is CARDPLYTDKLIF.

Comment on this clone: A far larger clone is one nucleotide away, so this likely arose from a read error. V gene TRDV2 combines with J gene TRDJ3; D is possibly TRDD3 (6 bases). Germline V lookup: CDR1 GEAIGNYY, CDR2 EKD. This CDR3 is 21 amino acids long. V lost 0 bases, J lost 2 bases, and 22 bases lay in between. The CDR3 sequence is CACDTASIGGFNTWDTRQMFF. The CDR3, as DNA: TGTGCCTGTGACACCGCGAGTATTGGGGGGTTTAACACCTGGGACACCCGACAGATGTTTTTC.

This chain joins TRDV1 and TRDJ1; D gene ambiguous. CDR3 length: 12 amino acids. Trimming pared 4 bases from V and 10 bases from J, leaving 13 bases between. Germline V CDR1 and CDR2: TSWWSYY, QGS. CDR3: CALGGHLSGLIF. DNA of the CDR3: TGTGCTCTTGGGGGCCACCTGAGCGGACTCATCTTT.

As for this clone: TCRdb assigns this DNA the protein of a much larger clone, which departs from its translation at residue 12; this likely reflects a read error, and the protein shown comes from translating the DNA. This chain connects TRDV2 to TRDJ1, with D perhaps assigned TRDD1 or TRDD3 (5 bases each). The CDR3 is made up of 14 amino acids. Looked up from germline, CDR1 is GEAIGNYY and CDR2 is EKD. The CDR3 reads CACDQILDADKPIF. The CDR3 DNA sequence: TGTGCCTGTGACCAAATACTGGACGCCGATAAACCCATCTTT.

This clone was seen a few times. The TCRdb record carries a much larger clone's protein, which differs from this DNA's translation at residue 6; a read error is the likely cause, and the protein listed here is the DNA translation. This chain links TRDV2 with TRDJ1, with 10 bases that match TRDD3. J was trimmed by 2 bases and V by 4 bases; bases with no gene match: 12. Germline values: CDR1 GEAIGNYY, CDR2 EKD. CDR3 length: 17 amino acids. The CDR3 sequence is CACESVLGDPLTDKLIF. CDR3 bases: TGTGCCTGTGAATCCGTACTGGGGGATCCGTTAACCGATAAACTCATCTTT.

Points on this clone: The likely explanation is a read error, given a far larger clone one base away. This sequence joins TRDV2 and TRDJ1; 10 nucleotides match TRDD3. Per the germline V gene, CDR1 is GEAIGNYY and CDR2 is EKD. CDR3 length: 23 amino acids. The trim removed 3 bases at V and 4 bases at J, leaving 31 bases unmatched. CDR3 DNA: TGTGCCTGTGACGAACTAAGGCCACGCAAAAAAGTCGATCCTGGGGGATATAGCGATAAACTCATCTTT. Encoded protein: CACDELRPRKKVDPGGYSDKLIF.

A remark on this clone: This likely stems from a read error, as it lies one base from a far larger clone. The rearrangement links TRDV2 to TRDJ3; TRDD3 matches 8 bases. The V gene end was trimmed by 1 base and the J gene end by 3 bases; junction bases not matched to a gene: 16. The CDR3 has 21 residues. Germline CDR1 and CDR2: GEAIGNYY and EKD. CDR3 bases: TGTGCCTGTGACACAATCGGTAACTGGGGGCTGAATGACTGGGACACCCGACAGATGTTTTTC. Translating it yields CACDTIGNWGLNDWDTRQMFF.

On this clone: The protein that TCRdb holds for this DNA derives from a much larger clone and differs from the translated DNA at residue 15, which likely indicates a read error; the protein shown here is translated from the DNA. This chain uses TRDV2 with TRDJ1, with 12 bases that match TRDD3. The CDR3 sequence is 19 residues long. The V gene's germline CDR1 is GEAIGNYY and CDR2 EKD. Written as DNA, the CDR3 is TGTGCCTGTGACAGGCTTGCCCCGCCTGCACTGGGGGATACCGCTAAACTCATCTTT. It codes for CACDRLAPPALGDTAKLIF.

There are a few counts of this clone. A read error likely explains this, since a far larger clone differs by one base. The chain is built from TRDV2 and TRDJ1; 7 nucleotides match TRDD3. The CDR3 runs 22 residues. CDR1 is GEAIGNYY, CDR2 EKD, per germline. The V gene end was trimmed by 2 bases and the J gene end by 0 bases; junction bases not matched to a gene: 26. The CDR3 region has the DNA TGTGCCTGTGACAGGGTGAGGACGGACTGGGGATTAGGAGGTCAGTACACCGATAAACTCATCTTT. Protein sequence: CACDRVRTDWGLGGQYTDKLIF.

This clone is termed medium-sized. The V call is TRDV2, the J call TRDJ1; D not resolved. The CDR3 covers 18 residues. Between the trimmed V and J ends, which lost 3 bases and 0 bases, there was a span of 22 bases. CDR1 is GEAIGNYY, CDR2 EKD, per germline. CDR3 protein: CACDPVFQNKQNTDKLIF. CDR3 DNA: TGTGCCTGTGACCCCGTGTTCCAAAACAAACAAAACACCGATAAACTCATCTTT.